This T cell receptor (beta chain) was sequenced during a study of blood T cell repertoires in COVID-19. Study in general: Sources were T cells, B-cell-depleted T cells, or PBMCs; the material itself was cDNA or gDNA.

Original analysis: Estimated nucleated cell counts came from reference gene primer amplification. The table came from immunoSEQ multiplex PCR; TCRdb's copy has only in-frame clones and leaves some out. Clonal size and the V and J genes are those of that table, whereas D and trimming came from the DNA. The data show around 87,000 clones, 80% seen once. The sequencing input was peripheral blood. The TCR was taken from a human donor in a cohort sampled during active COVID-19.

Written as DNA, the CDR3 is TGTGCCAGCAGCACATGGACAGCCTACAATGAGCAGTTCTTC. Amino acid sequence: CASSTWTAYNEQFF. This sequence joins TRBV13 and TRBJ2-1, with D possibly matching TRBD1 (6 bases). With 5 bases removed from V and 2 bases from J, the gap between germline ends came to 10 bases. This CDR3 has 14 amino acids. Germline CDR1 reads PRHDT; CDR2 reads FYEKMQ (reference sequence).